A selection of T cell receptor beta chains follows, all from one sample in a study of shared clonotypes between healthy human individuals. Data came from immunoSEQ multiplex PCR; TCRdb stores just in-frame clones and leaves some out. This repertoire shows some 1,900,000 clones, roughly 94% found once; its top ten account for approximately 1%. Sequencing was carried out using naive CD8+ T cells sorted from blood. The receptor set was obtained from a man aged 18 to 30 in good health. Both conserved end residues are part of each CDR3. The D gene is left open where the match is weak. Clone size is not always given. Where it is, it says once, few, many or a class for expanded clones.

clone_size	v_call	d_call	j_call	cdr3_aa	cdr3_nt
-	TRBV29-1	TRBD2	TRBJ2-7	CSVGAPSGGVHEQYF	TGCAGCGTTGGAGCCCCTAGCGGGGGAGTTCACGAGCAGTACTTC
-	TRBV28	TRBD1	TRBJ1-2	CASSSFRTGKINYGYTF	TGTGCCAGCAGTTCCTTTAGGACAGGAAAGATTAACTATGGCTACACCTTC
-	TRBV7-6	TRBD2	TRBJ2-2	CASSLVGSGGPDTGELFF	TGTGCCAGCAGCTTAGTAGGTTCGGGAGGGCCCGACACCGGGGAGCTGTTTTTT
-	TRBV4-3	-	TRBJ1-2	CASSHLEGHGYTF	TGCGCCAGCAGCCACCTCGAGGGGCATGGCTACACCTTC
once	TRBV10-2	-	TRBJ1-6	CASSDTGTIPLHF	TGCGCCAGCAGTGATACCGGGACAATCCCCCTCCACTTT
once	TRBV4-3	-	TRBJ2-2	CASSQDRDVVGGELFF	TGCGCCAGCAGCCAGGATCGGGACGTTGTAGGAGGGGAGCTGTTTTTT
-	TRBV27	-	TRBJ2-7	CASSLYSRGWREQYF	TGTGCCAGCAGTTTGTATTCTCGTGGCTGGCGCGAGCAGTACTTC
-	TRBV11-2	TRBD2	TRBJ2-3	CASSFPLGSGALTDTQYF	TGTGCCAGCAGCTTCCCGTTAGGTAGCGGGGCCTTGACGGATACGCAGTATTTT
-	TRBV19	-	TRBJ2-5	CASSMGTMGQETQYF	TGTGCCAGTAGTATGGGGACAATGGGGCAAGAGACCCAGTACTTC
-	TRBV9	TRBD2	TRBJ2-7	CASSPLAGVQNEQYF	TGTGCCAGCAGCCCACTTGCGGGAGTACAGAACGAGCAGTACTTC
-	TRBV13	TRBD1	TRBJ1-1	CASSFTGGRNTEAFF	TGTGCCAGCAGCTTTACAGGGGGAAGGAACACTGAAGCTTTCTTT
-	TRBV27	-	TRBJ2-3	CASGFTDTQYF	TGTGCCAGCGGATTTACAGATACGCAGTATTTT
-	TRBV13	-	TRBJ1-4	CASSFMGYGEKLFF	TGTGCCAGCAGTTTTATGGGCTACGGGGAAAAACTGTTTTTT
once	TRBV6-5	TRBD1	TRBJ1-3	CASSPAGGFGNTIYF	TGTGCCAGCAGTCCCGCAGGGGGCTTTGGAAACACCATATATTTT
-	TRBV7-9	TRBD1	TRBJ1-2	CASSSTGAYGYTF	TGTGCCAGCAGCTCCACAGGGGCCTATGGCTACACCTTC
-	TRBV4-1	TRBD1	TRBJ2-7	CASSQAGQAYEQYF	TGCGCCAGCAGCCAGGCGGGACAGGCATACGAGCAGTACTTC
-	TRBV18	-	TRBJ1-6	CASSRRGGVRDSSSYNSPLHF	TGTGCCAGCTCCCGCCGAGGTGGGGTAAGAGACTCCAGCTCCTATAATTCACCCCTCCACTTT
-	TRBV9	TRBD2	TRBJ2-2	CASSAHSGTSAGELFF	TGTGCCAGCAGCGCACACTCCGGGACTAGTGCCGGGGAGCTGTTTTTT
-	TRBV14	-	TRBJ2-5	CASSAWGMTQYF	TGTGCCAGCTCGGCGTGGGGGATGACCCAGTACTTC
once	TRBV27	-	TRBJ1-6	CASSMGGNSPLHF	TGTGCCAGCAGCATGGGTGGTAATTCACCCCTCCACTTT
-	TRBV5-1	TRBD2	TRBJ2-1	CASSSYTSGRNNEQFF	TGCGCCAGCAGCTCGTACACTAGCGGGAGGAACAATGAGCAGTTCTTC
once	TRBV19	-	TRBJ1-2	CASSIGADGYTF	TGTGCCAGTAGTATAGGAGCTGATGGCTACACCTTC
-	TRBV7-9	TRBD1	TRBJ2-1	CASSSWDRDNNEQFF	TGTGCCAGCAGCTCGTGGGACAGGGACAACAATGAGCAGTTCTTC
-	TRBV5-8	-	TRBJ1-2	CASSLAINYGYTF	TGTGCCAGCAGCTTGGCAATTAACTATGGCTACACCTTC
-	TRBV11-2	-	TRBJ2-5	CASSFIGLETQYF	TGTGCCAGCAGCTTTATCGGGTTAGAGACCCAGTACTTC
-	TRBV18	TRBD2	TRBJ2-7	CASSPDPGLAVYEQYF	TGTGCCAGCTCACCCGATCCGGGACTAGCGGTATACGAGCAGTACTTC
once	TRBV28	TRBD2	TRBJ2-7	CASSFPGGSYEQYF	TGTGCCAGCAGTTTCCCGGGGGGCTCCTACGAGCAGTACTTC
once	TRBV6-5	-	TRBJ2-7	CASSLGMMAPEQYF	TGTGCCAGCAGTTTGGGAATGATGGCCCCTGAGCAGTACTTC
-	TRBV2	TRBD2	TRBJ2-3	CASSEVLAASTDTQYF	TGTGCCAGCAGTGAAGTTCTAGCGGCTAGCACAGATACGCAGTATTTT
-	TRBV4-1	TRBD1	TRBJ2-7	CASSQETGDEQYF	TGCGCCAGCAGCCAAGAGACAGGGGACGAGCAGTACTTC
-	TRBV6-1	-	TRBJ2-7	CASSEVTGQPYEQYF	TGTGCCAGCAGTGAAGTCACCGGACAGCCCTACGAGCAGTACTTC
-	TRBV7-9	TRBD1	TRBJ1-1	CASSTDRETTEAFF	TGTGCCAGCAGCACAGACAGGGAAACGACTGAAGCTTTCTTT
-	TRBV27	-	TRBJ2-7	CASSPSAGQYSYEQYF	TGTGCCAGCAGTCCATCCGCGGGACAGTACTCCTACGAGCAGTACTTC
-	TRBV7-9	-	TRBJ2-5	CASSPDSPGETQYF	TGTGCCAGCAGCCCGGACTCTCCTGGGGAGACCCAGTACTTC
once	TRBV6-1	-	TRBJ1-5	CASSELPSTHQPQHF	TGTGCCAGCAGTGAATTACCCAGCACCCATCAGCCCCAGCATTTT
-	TRBV9	-	TRBJ1-2	CASSVGIEQIANYGYTF	TGTGCCAGCAGCGTAGGAATTGAACAGATAGCTAACTATGGCTACACCTTC